The T cell receptor beta chain described here comes from a study of blood T cells in healthy people across ages. V lost 4 bases, J lost 3 bases, and 18 bases lay in between. Germline loops: CDR1 GTSNPN, CDR2 SVGIG (reference sequence). The CDR3 runs to 16 residues. This clonotype showed up just once. Through a sample-barcoded 5' primer and a J-beta primer mix, a second PCR was run for roughly 7 to 11 cycles. TCRdb called the 5' RACE reads again in MiXCR, with one record for every CDR3 protein. The repertoire holds some 1,500,000 distinct CDR3 sequences, with 35% to 45% as singletons. J is TRBJ2-2 and V is TRBV30; D might be TRBD1 or TRBD2, each matching 7 bases. The source is a woman between 18 and 29 years old in good health. Source material: blood. CDR3 region: CAWKGASGAHTGELFF. The CDR3 DNA follows: TGTGCCTGGAAGGGGGCTAGCGGAGCCCACACCGGGGAGCTGTTTTTT.